The 16 T cell receptor beta chains reported below all come from one sample, sequenced in a study of response to subunit inactivated influenza vaccine (dated by TCRdb to between 2018 and 2020). The library was obtained by RT-PCR. The run used an Illumina HiSeq 2500. The public sequencing data were trimmed at Q25 with fastp and processed into clonotypes with MiXCR by TCRdb, which kept only in-frame beta chains. Rows are unified per CDR3 protein, each entry keeping the most common DNA and genes. The sample includes hundreds of thousands of distinct CDR3 sequences, with about a fifth observed a single time. The ten largest clones represent about a tenth of the sample. The sequenced sample was PBMCs from blood, obtained roughly 5 days after vaccination. These TCRs come from a man in his forties or fifties who received an inactivated influenza vaccine. Donor details come from another sample of the same person, matched by shared clones.

The chain links TRBV5-1 to TRBJ2-7; possibly TRBD2 for D (5 bases). Germline lookup yields CDR1 SGHRS and CDR2 YFSETQ. The CDR3 extends over 14 amino acids. With 3 bases removed from V and 1 base from J, the gap between germline ends came to 11 bases. Here the CDR3 DNA reads TGCGCCAGCAGCTCTAAAACTAGATCCTACGAGCAGTACTTC. Translating it yields CASSSKTRSYEQYF.

This clonotype has only one observation. The V and J genes are TRBV4-2 and TRBJ2-7, with 7 bases aligning to TRBD1. This CDR3 has 15 residues. The germline CDR1 and CDR2 sequences are LGHNA and YNFKEQ. J was trimmed by 2 bases and V by 2 bases; bases with no gene match: 6. CDR3 DNA sequence: TGTGCCAGCAGCCAATCCCGGGACAGAACCTACGAGCAGTACTTC. Protein: CASSQSRDRTYEQYF.

This chain uses TRBV20-1 with TRBJ2-7; D is unclear. This CDR3 is 13 amino acids long. Germline V gene sequence: CDR1 DFQATT, CDR2 SNEGSKA (reference sequence). V was cut by 0 bases and J by 9 bases, with 15 bases left in between. CDR3 sequence: CSARDRNQVGQYF. The CDR3 DNA reads as TGCAGTGCTAGAGATCGAAACCAGGTGGGGCAGTACTTC.

This clonotype was recorded at least ten times. The chain combines TRBV10-3 with TRBJ2-5, with 9 positions matching TRBD2. Looked up from germline, CDR1 is ENHRY and CDR2 is SYGVKD. The CDR3 sequence is 16 residues long. The ends lost 4 bases at V and 2 bases at J; junction bases unmatched: 8. CDR3 region: CAISARLAGKQETQYF. Written as DNA, the CDR3 is TGTGCCATCAGTGCTCGGCTAGCGGGAAAACAAGAGACCCAGTACTTC.

The V and J genes are TRBV12-3 or TRBV12-4 and TRBJ2-5, with TRBD2 as a possible D gene (7 bases). V gave up 3 bases and J gave up 5 bases, with 16 bases separating them. This CDR3 has 15 amino acids. CDR3 protein: CASSFGGRVGETQYF. The DNA of the CDR3 is TGTGCCAGCAGTTTCGGGGGGCGCGTAGGGGAGACCCAGTACTTC.

The rearrangement joins TRBV6-5 to TRBJ2-7, with D possibly being TRBD2 (6 bases). Germline CDR1 and CDR2: MNHEY and SVGAGI. Trimming cost V 0 bases and J 3 bases, with 12 bases left between them. There are 15 residues in the CDR3. The CDR3 sequence: CASSYSGGTRYEQYF. The DNA for the CDR3 is TGTGCCAGCAGTTACTCGGGGGGAACCCGCTACGAGCAGTACTTC.

This clonotype has a handful of counts. V gene TRBV4-1 combines with J gene TRBJ2-1; 10 nucleotides line up with TRBD2. The CDR3 length is 18 residues. In germline, CDR1 is MGHRA, CDR2 YSYEKL. V dropped 1 base and J dropped 4; count of bases not matched to a gene: 10. Here the CDR3 reads CASSQGQQRGGRYNEQFF. Here the CDR3 DNA reads TGCGCCAGCAGCCAAGGCCAACAGCGGGGGGGCCGGTACAATGAGCAGTTCTTC.

This clonotype turned up a few times. The chain has TRBV7-2 and TRBJ2-1; tentatively, D is TRBD2 (6 bases). Trimming cost V 5 bases and J 10 bases, with 9 bases left between them. The CDR3 runs to 11 residues. The germline V gene has CDR1 SGHTA and CDR2 FQGNSA. The CDR3 region is CASSPREEQFF. CDR3 sequence (DNA): TGTGCCAGCAGCCCCCGGGAGGAGCAGTTCTTC.

The V call is TRBV4-2, the J call TRBJ2-7; D gene ambiguous. Trimming shortened V by 4 bases and J by 6 bases, and 1 base separated the two germline ends. Germline CDR1 LGHNA, CDR2 YNFKEQ. The CDR3 spans 9 residues. CDR3 region: CASSPEQYF. In nucleotides, the CDR3 is TGTGCCAGCAGCCCCGAGCAGTACTTC.

This clonotype was detected many times. The rearrangement joins TRBV5-1 to TRBJ2-7; D perhaps matches TRBD1 (6 bases). Trimming removed 1 base from V and 4 bases from J, with 9 bases in between. The CDR3 is 13 residues long. Germline lookup yields CDR1 SGHRS and CDR2 YFSETQ. CDR3 in amino acids: CASSLLRGYEQYF. The CDR3 DNA sequence: TGCGCCAGCAGCTTGCTCAGGGGTTACGAGCAGTACTTC.

This clonotype occurred a few times. The V gene is TRBV5-1, the J gene TRBJ1-1, with a tentative D call TRBD1 (6 bases). V was shortened by 4 bases and J by 5 bases, with 18 bases between the two germline ends. This CDR3 comprises 15 residues. In germline, CDR1 is SGHRS, CDR2 YFSETQ. In nucleotides, the CDR3 is TGCGCCAGCAGCCGTCAGGGGCAGGTCGGGACTGAAGCTTTCTTT. Translated, it gives CASSRQGQVGTEAFF. Filled out from reference TRBV5-1 and TRBJ1-1, the complete variable domain reads KAGVTQTPRYLIKTRGQQVTLSCSPISGHRSVSWYQQTPGQGLQFLFEYFSETQRNKGNFPGRFSGRQFSNSRSEMNVSTLELGDSALYLCASSRQGQVGTEAFFGQGTRLTVV.

The CDR3 protein is CARHKGGHGNQPQHF. The CDR3 DNA follows: TGTGCCAGGCATAAGGGGGGACATGGCAATCAGCCCCAGCATTTT. The V and J genes are TRBV21-1 and TRBJ1-5; the listed D gene, TRBD1, was not tested against the DNA. TRBV21-1 is deemed a pseudogene. The CDR3 loop spans 15 amino acids.

The genes are TRBV29-1 and TRBJ2-1, with no clear D. Germline assignment: CDR1 SQVTM and CDR2 ANQGSEA. Trimming removed 4 bases from V and 0 bases from J, with 7 bases in between. The CDR3 sequence is 13 residues long. CDR3 protein: CSVVKSSYNEQFF. CDR3 coding DNA: TGCAGCGTTGTTAAAAGCTCCTACAATGAGCAGTTCTTC.

V gene TRBV4-2 combines with J gene TRBJ2-2; 14 positions agree with TRBD2. With V trimmed by 1 base and J by 7 bases, 14 bases remained unmatched. This CDR3 is built from 20 residues. The germline gives CDR1 LGHNA, CDR2 YNFKEQ. The CDR3 reads CASSQALGGTSGRLSGELFF. DNA for the CDR3: TGTGCCAGCAGCCAAGCTCTCGGGGGGACTAGCGGGAGATTGAGCGGGGAGCTGTTTTTT.

The chain recombines TRBV7-9 with TRBJ2-5; D might be TRBD2 (6 bases). The germline V gene has CDR1 SEHNR and CDR2 FQNEAQ (reference sequence). Trimming took 5 bases from V and 5 from J, leaving 15 bases between them. This CDR3 spans 14 amino acids. This chain's CDR3 is CASSATSSWETQYF. CDR3 DNA sequence: TGTGCCAGCAGCGCAACTAGCTCATGGGAGACCCAGTACTTC.

The J gene is TRBJ2-3, the V gene TRBV4-2; D is unclear. Trimming took off 0 bases at V and 9 bases at J, with 10 bases between the two ends. The length of the CDR3 is 13 residues. Germline V gives CDR1 LGHNA, CDR2 YNFKEQ. The CDR3 sequence: CASSQEPYETQYF. The CDR3 nucleotides read TGTGCCAGCAGCCAAGAACCCTATGAAACGCAGTATTTT.